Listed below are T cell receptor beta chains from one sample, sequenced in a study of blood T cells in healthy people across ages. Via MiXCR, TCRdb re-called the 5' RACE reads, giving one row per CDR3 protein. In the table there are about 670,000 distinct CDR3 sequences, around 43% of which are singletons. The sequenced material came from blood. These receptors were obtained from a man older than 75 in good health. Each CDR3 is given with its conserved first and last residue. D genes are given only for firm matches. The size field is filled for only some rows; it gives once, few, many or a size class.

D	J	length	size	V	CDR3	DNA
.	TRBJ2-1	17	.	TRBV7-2	CASSPVVSGSSYNEQFF	TGTGCCAGCAGCCCGGTAGTTAGCGGAAGCTCCTACAATGAGCAGTTCTTC
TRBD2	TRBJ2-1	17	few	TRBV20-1	CSASRALPGLAGVEQFF	TGCAGTGCTAGCAGGGCACTACCGGGACTAGCGGGAGTTGAGCAGTTCTTC
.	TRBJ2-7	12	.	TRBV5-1	CASSLNNYEQYF	TGCGCCAGCAGCTTGAACAACTACGAGCAGTACTTC
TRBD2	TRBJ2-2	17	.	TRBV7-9	CASSSRAGGTNTGELFF	TGTGCCAGCAGCTCAAGAGCGGGGGGGACGAACACCGGGGAGCTGTTTTTT
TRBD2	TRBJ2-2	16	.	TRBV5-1	CASSSALADTTGELFF	TGCGCCAGCAGCTCAGCACTAGCGGACACCACCGGGGAGCTGTTTTTT
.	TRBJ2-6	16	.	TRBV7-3	CASSMRTGTGANVLTF	TGTGCCAGCAGCATGCGAACAGGGACTGGGGCCAACGTCCTGACTTTC
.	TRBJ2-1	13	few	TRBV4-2	CASSDVGVIEQFF	TGTGCCAGCAGCGACGTGGGGGTCATTGAGCAGTTCTTC
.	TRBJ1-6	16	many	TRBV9	CASSVRGVSYNSPLHF	TGTGCCAGCAGCGTAAGGGGGGTGAGTTATAATTCACCCCTCCACTTT
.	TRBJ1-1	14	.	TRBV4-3	CASSQEGGFTEAFF	TGCGCCAGCAGCCAAGAGGGCGGCTTCACTGAAGCTTTCTTT
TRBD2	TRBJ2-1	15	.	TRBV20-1	CSARVGGSGYNEQFF	TGCAGTGCTAGAGTTGGCGGGAGTGGTTACAATGAGCAGTTCTTC
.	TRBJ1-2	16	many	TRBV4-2	CASSQDLGSGEGGYTF	TGTGCCAGCAGCCAAGATCTCGGATCAGGGGAAGGTGGCTACACCTTC
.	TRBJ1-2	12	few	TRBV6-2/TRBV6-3	CASSYGAGGYTF	TGTGCCAGCAGTTACGGGGCCGGCGGCTACACCTTC
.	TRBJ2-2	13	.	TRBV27	CASGFPFGGELFF	TGTGCCAGCGGGTTCCCTTTTGGCGGGGAGCTGTTTTTT
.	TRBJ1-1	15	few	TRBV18	CASSPLDRPTIEAFF	TGTGCCAGCTCACCGCTGGACAGACCTACGATCGAAGCTTTCTTT
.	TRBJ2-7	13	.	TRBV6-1	CASLGGLDNEQYF	TGTGCCAGCCTGGGGGGCTTGGACAATGAGCAGTACTTC
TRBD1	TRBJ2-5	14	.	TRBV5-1	CASSSGGQGKTQYF	TGCGCCAGCAGCTCTGGGGGACAGGGAAAGACCCAGTACTTC
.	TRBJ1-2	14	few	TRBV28	CASSSSGQVYGYTF	.
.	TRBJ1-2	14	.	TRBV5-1	CASSIKDSFYGCTF	TGCGCCAGCAGCATAAAGGACAGCTTCTATGGCTGCACCTTC
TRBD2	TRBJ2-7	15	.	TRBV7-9	CASSFTSGRTYEQYF	TGTGCCAGCAGTTTTACTAGCGGGAGAACCTACGAGCAGTACTTC
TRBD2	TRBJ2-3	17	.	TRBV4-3	CASSPRWGEGRTDTQYF	TGCGCCAGCAGCCCTCGATGGGGGGAGGGCCGGACAGATACGCAGTATTTT
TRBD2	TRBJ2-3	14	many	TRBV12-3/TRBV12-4	CASSYSGGLDTQYF	TGTGCCAGCAGCTATTCGGGGGGTCTAGATACGCAGTATTTT
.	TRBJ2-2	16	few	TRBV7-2	CASSLGRGPNTGELFF	TGTGCCAGCAGCTTAGGCAGAGGACCCAACACCGGGGAGCTGTTTTTT
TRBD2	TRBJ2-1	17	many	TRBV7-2	CASSHPGGLAKTMSQFF	TGTGCCAGCAGCCACCCCGGGGGACTAGCAAAAACAATGAGCCAGTTCTTC
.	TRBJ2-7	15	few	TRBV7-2	CASSSAKAGIYEQYF	TGTGCCAGCAGCTCAGCAAAAGCGGGTATCTACGAGCAGTACTTC